What follows are 20 T cell receptor beta chains derived from one specimen sequenced in a study of T cells after yellow fever vaccination. TCRdb ran MiXCR on the 5' RACE reads and lists one entry per CDR3 protein. This table holds under 400,000 distinct CDR3 sequences, roughly 12% found once. The sequencing used PBMCs, collected on the day of the first yellow fever vaccination. The receptors were sampled from a man aged 18-30 years who received the YFV17D yellow fever vaccine.

V is TRBV12-3 or TRBV12-4 and J is TRBJ1-5, with 7 nucleotides matching TRBD1. V was pared by 1 base and J by 0 bases, with 6 bases of the junction left unmatched. The CDR3 runs to 17 residues. The CDR3 DNA reads TGTGCCAGCAGTTTAGACGACAGGGTTTATAGCAATCAGCCCCAGCATTTT. As protein: CASSLDDRVYSNQPQHF.

A few counts support this clonotype. CDR3 residues: CASSQELASTDTQYF. CDR3 DNA: TGCGCCAGCAGCCAAGAACTAGCGAGCACAGATACGCAGTATTTT. V usage is TRBV4-1 and J usage is TRBJ2-3, with 7 bases fitting TRBD2. After removal of 0 bases from V and 0 bases from J, the junction contained 0 bases not matched to a gene. The CDR3 runs 15 residues. Germline V gene lookup returns CDR1 MGHRA and CDR2 YSYEKL.

The V call is TRBV7-6, the J call TRBJ2-5; D is perhaps TRBD1 (5 bases). The V end lost 5 bases, the J end lost 0 bases, and 10 bases lay between the germline ends. The CDR3 spans 14 residues. Germline assignment: CDR1 SGHVS and CDR2 FNYEAQ. This CDR3 reads CASSVQVYQETQYF. CDR3 bases: TGTGCCAGCAGCGTACAGGTTTACCAAGAGACCCAGTACTTC. Combining the CDR3 with reference TRBV7-6 and TRBJ2-5 gives the whole variable domain GAGVSQSPRYKVTKRGQDVALRCDPISGHVSLYWYRQALGQGPEFLTYFNYEAQQDKSGLPNDRFSAERPEGSISTLTIQRTEQRDSAMYRCASSVQVYQETQYFGPGTRLLVL.

About this clonotype itself: Possible read error: a much larger clone is one base away. CDR3 nucleotides: TGTGCCATCAGTGCCGCGACTTTGCGGGGGGGCCTCGGCGGGGAGCTGTTTTTT. This sequence encodes CAISAATLRGGLGGELFF. The genes are TRBV2 and TRBJ2-2, with 9 bases matching TRBD2. The CDR3 is 18 residues long. Germline CDR1 SNHLY, CDR2 FYNNEI. Using reference TRBV2 and TRBJ2-2 for the parts outside the CDR3, the full variable domain is EPEVTQTPSHQVTQMGQEVILRCVPISNHLYFYWYRQILGQKVEFLVSFYNNEISEKSEIFDDQFSVERPDGSNFTLKIRSTKLEDSAMYFCAISAATLRGGLGGELFFGEGSRLTVL.

This chain joins TRBV10-3 and TRBJ1-5; D gene uncertain. Trimming took off 2 bases at V and 4 bases at J, with 3 bases between the two ends. The length of the CDR3 is 12 residues. Germline V gene lookup returns CDR1 ENHRY and CDR2 SYGVKD. CDR3 in DNA: TGTGCCATCAGTGAGAAAAATCAGCCCCAGCATTTT. Protein sequence: CAISEKNQPQHF.

This clonotype was counted a few times. This chain uses TRBV5-1 with TRBJ2-3; D is possibly TRBD1 or TRBD2 (5 bases each). The CDR3 spans 14 residues. The germline V gene has CDR1 SGHRS and CDR2 YFSETQ. V lost 2 bases, J lost 2 bases, and 9 bases lay in between. This CDR3 reads CASSFTGLTDTQYF. CDR3 DNA sequence: TGCGCCAGCAGCTTCACGGGGCTCACAGATACGCAGTATTTT.

This clonotype has only a few counts. The CDR3 loop is CASSQDGGENTEAFF. Here the CDR3 DNA reads TGCGCCAGCAGCCAAGATGGAGGGGAGAACACTGAAGCTTTCTTT. J is TRBJ1-1 and V is TRBV4-3; D is perhaps TRBD1 (5 bases). There are 15 residues in the CDR3. The germline gives CDR1 LGHNA, CDR2 YSLEER. The V gene lost 0 bases and the J gene lost 1 base, with 9 bases spanning the gap.

This clonotype was counted only a few times. The chain joins TRBV15 to TRBJ2-7; D is possibly TRBD1 (5 bases). The CDR3 length is 13 residues. Looked up from germline, CDR1 is LNHNV and CDR2 is YYDKDF (reference sequence). V was trimmed by 0 bases and J by 6 bases, leaving 9 bases between them. The CDR3 protein is CATSRDGHLEQYF. CDR3 bases: TGTGCCACCAGCAGAGATGGACATCTCGAGCAGTACTTC. Combining the CDR3 with reference TRBV15 and TRBJ2-7 gives the whole variable domain DAMVIQNPRYQVTQFGKPVTLSCSQTLNHNVMYWYQQKSSQAPKLLFHYYDKDFNNEADTPDNFQSRRPNTSFCFLDIRSPGLGDTAMYLCATSRDGHLEQYFGPGTRLTVT.

This clonotype was counted a few times. The chain is built from TRBV7-2 and TRBJ2-1, with 7 bases that match TRBD2. The CDR3 covers 17 residues. Germline V CDR1 and CDR2: SGHTA, FQGNSA. The V segment lost 0 bases and the J segment 6 bases; nucleotides outside the gene matches: 11. The CDR3 nucleotides read TGTGCCAGCAGCTTAGCTTTTAGGTGGGGGGGAAGCAATGAGCAGTTCTTC. This gives the protein CASSLAFRWGGSNEQFF.

CDR3 sequence reads: CAYGGPGNTIYF. CDR3 nucleotides: TGTGCCTATGGGGGTCCTGGAAACACCATATATTTT. V and J are TRBV30 and TRBJ1-3; the D gene is possibly TRBD1 (5 bases). V lost 7 bases to trimming and J lost 2 bases, with 9 bases between them. Per the germline V gene, CDR1 is GTSNPN and CDR2 is SVGIG (reference sequence). CDR3 length equals 12 residues.

There are a few counts of this clonotype. This chain joins TRBV20-1 and TRBJ2-5; possible D gene TRBD2, 7 bases. CDR1 is DFQATT and CDR2 is SNEGSKA in the germline V gene (reference sequence). The CDR3 has 17 residues. Between the trimmed V and J ends, which lost 0 bases and 5 bases, there was a span of 22 bases. CDR3 in amino acids: CSARDEGLGGRWETQYF. CDR3 nucleotides: TGCAGTGCTAGAGATGAGGGGTTGGGGGGGCGGTGGGAGACCCAGTACTTC.

This clonotype was counted between two and nine times. This sequence joins TRBV5-1 and TRBJ2-7; D is uncertain. In germline, CDR1 is SGHRS, CDR2 YFSETQ. The CDR3 extends over 15 amino acids. Trimming pared 5 bases from V and 3 bases from J, leaving 18 bases between. The chain's CDR3 is CASSPGLGVRYEQYV. CDR3 coding DNA: TGCGCCAGCAGTCCAGGATTAGGAGTCCGCTACGAGCAGTACGTC.

The rearrangement links TRBV12-3 or TRBV12-4 to TRBJ2-5, with TRBD2 matching 12 bases. The CDR3 consists of 14 residues. The ends lost 6 bases at V and 10 bases at J; junction bases unmatched: 9. CDR3 region: CASRATSGGGVQYF. CDR3 in DNA: TGTGCCAGCAGGGCGACTAGCGGGGGTGGAGTCCAGTACTTC.

V usage is TRBV2 and J usage is TRBJ2-4; 9 nucleotides agree with TRBD2. The CDR3 runs 12 residues. V trimming: 8 bases; J trimming: 5 bases; junction bases outside the gene matches: 1. Germline lookup yields CDR1 SNHLY and CDR2 FYNNEI. In DNA form, the CDR3 reads TGTGCCAGCGGCGGGGGGGAAAACATTCAGTACTTC. It codes for CASGGGENIQYF.

The sample holds many counts of this clonotype. The rearrangement uses TRBV4-3 and TRBJ1-2; D gene ambiguous. This CDR3 spans 14 amino acids. CDR1 is LGHNA and CDR2 is YSLEER in the germline V gene. With 3 bases removed from V and 8 bases from J, the gap between germline ends came to 16 bases. Here the CDR3 DNA reads TGCGCCAGCAGCCATGATACTTTTGGAACCGGCTACACCTTC. It codes for CASSHDTFGTGYTF.

This sequence joins TRBV7-6 and TRBJ1-2, with a possible D match to TRBD1 (5 bases). Per the germline V gene, CDR1 is SGHVS and CDR2 is FNYEAQ. CDR3 length equals 15 residues. Trimming took 2 bases from V and 4 from J, leaving 14 bases between them. The CDR3 nucleotides read TGTGCCAGCAGCTTAAGGGGCCTTCCCTCCTATGGCTACACCTTC. It codes for CASSLRGLPSYGYTF.

This clonotype was counted a few times. The genes are TRBV20-1 and TRBJ1-5, with D hard to call. The CDR3 loop spans 13 amino acids. CDR1 and CDR2 (germline): DFQATT, SNEGSKA (reference sequence). Trimming took 2 bases from V and 4 from J, leaving 9 bases between them. The CDR3 here is CSARTNKNQPQHF. DNA for the CDR3: TGCAGTGCTAGAACAAACAAGAATCAGCCCCAGCATTTT.

The table lists this clonotype with a few counts. The CDR3 region has the DNA TGTGCCAGCAGCTTAGTACAGGGGCCAACGGGGCTGTTTTTT. Residues: CASSLVQGPTGLFF. V gene TRBV7-8 combines with J gene TRBJ1-4, with 7 bases identical to TRBD1. Per the germline V gene, CDR1 is SGHVS and CDR2 is FQNEAQ. This CDR3 contains 14 residues. Losses at the gene ends were 1 base for V and 14 bases for J; bases not matched to a gene: 10.

The V gene is TRBV24-1, the J gene TRBJ1-1; D uncertain. This CDR3 region has 11 residues. V was clipped by 4 bases and J by 10 bases, with 9 bases between them. Germline CDR1 and CDR2: KGHDR and SFDVKD. The CDR3 sequence: CATSDGVGAFF. Written as DNA, the CDR3 is TGTGCCACCAGTGACGGGGTGGGAGCTTTCTTT.

This clonotype was seen a few times. As DNA, the CDR3 is TGTGCCAGTAGCTCGATTTTCAGGGGCTGGGGGGAAGAGACCCAGTACTTC. It specifies CASSSIFRGWGEETQYF. The rearrangement uses TRBV19 and TRBJ2-5; the D gene could be TRBD1 or TRBD2 (6 bases each). V gave up 6 bases and J gave up 3 bases, with 23 bases separating them. The germline V gene has CDR1 LNHDA and CDR2 SQIVND (reference sequence). The CDR3 has 17 residues. Filled out from reference TRBV19 and TRBJ2-5, the complete variable domain reads DGGITQSPKYLFRKEGQNVTLSCEQNLNHDAMYWYRQDPGQGLRLIYYSQIVNDFQKGDIAEGYSVSREKKESFPLTVTSAQKNPTAFYLCASSSIFRGWGEETQYFGPGTRLLVL.